This TCR beta chain comes out of a study of blood T cell repertoires in COVID-19. The CDR3 length is 16 residues. Germline V gene lookup returns CDR1 MGHRA and CDR2 YSYEKL. The germline V and J ends were trimmed by 3 bases and 4 bases, with 15 bases remaining between them. The repertoire was sequenced with immunoSEQ multiplex PCR; TCRdb's copy has only in-frame clones and lacks some. The sample consists of over 95,000 clones, 85% of them appearing once. This clone was seen once. This chain connects TRBV4-1 to TRBJ1-4; D is unresolved. The specimen was peripheral blood. The receptor was derived from a human donor in a cohort sampled during active COVID-19. The CDR3 bases are TGCGCCAGCAGCCAGCCCGTTATCGGGGATAATGAAAAACTGTTTTTT. Protein product: CASSQPVIGDNEKLFF.